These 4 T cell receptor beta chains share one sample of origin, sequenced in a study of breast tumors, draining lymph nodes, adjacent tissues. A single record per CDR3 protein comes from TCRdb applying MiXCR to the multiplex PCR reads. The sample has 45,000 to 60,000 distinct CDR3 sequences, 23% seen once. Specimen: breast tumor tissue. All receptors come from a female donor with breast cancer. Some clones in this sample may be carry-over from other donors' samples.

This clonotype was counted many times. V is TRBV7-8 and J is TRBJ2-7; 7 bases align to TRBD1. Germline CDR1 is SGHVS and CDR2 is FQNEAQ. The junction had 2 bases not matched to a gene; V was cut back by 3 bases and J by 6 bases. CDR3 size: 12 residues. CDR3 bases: TGTGCCAGCAGCTTTACAGGGGCCGAGCAGTACTTC. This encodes CASSFTGAEQYF.

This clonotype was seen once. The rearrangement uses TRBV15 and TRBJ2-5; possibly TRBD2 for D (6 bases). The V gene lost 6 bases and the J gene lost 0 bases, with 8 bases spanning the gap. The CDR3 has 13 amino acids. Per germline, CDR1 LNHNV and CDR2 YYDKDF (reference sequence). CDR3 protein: CATRRDYQETQYF. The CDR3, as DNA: TGTGCCACCAGAAGGGACTACCAAGAGACCCAGTACTTC.

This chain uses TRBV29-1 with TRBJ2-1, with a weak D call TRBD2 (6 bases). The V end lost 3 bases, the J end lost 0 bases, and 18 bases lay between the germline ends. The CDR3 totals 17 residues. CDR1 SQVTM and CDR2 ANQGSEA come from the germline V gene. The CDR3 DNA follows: TGCAGCGTTGAGCCTGGCGGGGACCTTAGCTCCTACAATGAGCAGTTCTTC. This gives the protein CSVEPGGDLSSYNEQFF.

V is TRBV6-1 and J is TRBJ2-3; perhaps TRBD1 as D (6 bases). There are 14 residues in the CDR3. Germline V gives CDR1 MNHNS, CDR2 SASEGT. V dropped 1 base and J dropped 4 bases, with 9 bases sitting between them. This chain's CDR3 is CASSEGRTADTQYF. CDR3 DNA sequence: TGTGCCAGCAGTGAAGGCCGGACAGCAGATACGCAGTATTTT.